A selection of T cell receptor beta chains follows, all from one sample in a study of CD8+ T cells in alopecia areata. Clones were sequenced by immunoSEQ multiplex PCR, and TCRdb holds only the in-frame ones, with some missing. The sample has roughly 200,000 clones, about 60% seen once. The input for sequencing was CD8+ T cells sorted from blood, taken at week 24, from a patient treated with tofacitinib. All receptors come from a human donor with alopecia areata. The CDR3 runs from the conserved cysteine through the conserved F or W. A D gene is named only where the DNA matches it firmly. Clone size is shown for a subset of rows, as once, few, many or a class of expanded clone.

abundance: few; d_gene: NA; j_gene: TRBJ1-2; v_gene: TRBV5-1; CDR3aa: CASSLSGGRDGYTF; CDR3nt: TGCGCCAGCAGCTTATCCGGGGGTCGGGATGGCTACACCTTC
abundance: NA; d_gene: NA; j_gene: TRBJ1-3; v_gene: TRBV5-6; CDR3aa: CASHDDPSGNTIYF; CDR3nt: TGTGCCAGCCATGACGACCCCTCTGGAAACACCATATATTTT
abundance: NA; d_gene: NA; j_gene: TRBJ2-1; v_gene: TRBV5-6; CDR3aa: CASSLGRDEQFF; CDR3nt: TGTGCCAGCAGCTTGGGCCGGGATGAGCAGTTCTTC
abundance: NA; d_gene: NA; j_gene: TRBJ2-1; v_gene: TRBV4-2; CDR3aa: CASSQGGLEQFF; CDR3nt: TGTGCCAGCAGCCAAGGTGGGCTTGAGCAGTTCTTC
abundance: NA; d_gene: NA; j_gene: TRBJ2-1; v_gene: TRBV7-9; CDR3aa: CASSLGDEQFF; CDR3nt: TGTGCCAGCAGCTTGGGAGATGAGCAGTTCTTC
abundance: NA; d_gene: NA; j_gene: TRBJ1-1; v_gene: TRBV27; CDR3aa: CASSLRGTVINTEAFF; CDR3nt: TGTGCCAGCAGTTTAAGGGGGACGGTGATAAACACTGAAGCTTTCTTT
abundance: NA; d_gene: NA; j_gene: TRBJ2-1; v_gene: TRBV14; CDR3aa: CASSLAGNEQFF; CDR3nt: TGTGCCAGCAGCCTTGCGGGGAATGAGCAGTTCTTC
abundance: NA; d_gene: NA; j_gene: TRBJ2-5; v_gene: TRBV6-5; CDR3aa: CASSPYEQGGETQYF; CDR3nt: TGTGCCAGCAGTCCCTACGAACAGGGAGGGGAGACCCAGTACTTC
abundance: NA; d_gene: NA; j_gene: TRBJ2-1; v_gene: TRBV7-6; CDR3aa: CASSLRTAPYNEQFF; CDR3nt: TGTGCCAGCAGCCTCAGGACAGCCCCGTACAATGAGCAGTTCTTC
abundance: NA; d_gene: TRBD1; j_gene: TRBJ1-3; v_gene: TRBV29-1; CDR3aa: CSVGQPGNTIYF; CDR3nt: TGCAGCGTGGGACAGCCCGGGAACACCATATATTTT
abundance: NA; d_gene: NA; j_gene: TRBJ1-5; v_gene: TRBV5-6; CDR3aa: CASSLYVGPGQPQHF; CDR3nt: TGTGCCAGCAGCTTGTACGTGGGACCAGGGCAGCCCCAGCATTTT
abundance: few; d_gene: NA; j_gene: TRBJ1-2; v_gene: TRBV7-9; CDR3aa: CASSSFDGYTF; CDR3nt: TGTGCCAGCAGCTCCTTCGATGGCTACACCTTC
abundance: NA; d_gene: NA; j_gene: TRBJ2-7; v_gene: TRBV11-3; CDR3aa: CASSFPNYEQYF; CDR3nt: TGTGCCAGCAGCTTCCCAAATTACGAGCAGTACTTC
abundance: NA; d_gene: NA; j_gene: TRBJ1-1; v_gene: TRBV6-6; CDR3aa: CASNSKANTEAFF; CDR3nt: TGTGCCAGCAATTCTAAGGCGAACACTGAAGCTTTCTTT
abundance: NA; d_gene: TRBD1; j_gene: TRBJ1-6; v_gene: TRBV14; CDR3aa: CASSQVYPGGLYSPLHF; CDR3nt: TGTGCCAGCAGCCAAGTCTACCCAGGGGGCTTATATTCACCCCTCCACTTT
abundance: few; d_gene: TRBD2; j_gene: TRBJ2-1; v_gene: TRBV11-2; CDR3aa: CASSFPYSGGVGGEQFF; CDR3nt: TGTGCCAGCAGCTTTCCCTATAGCGGGGGAGTCGGTGGTGAGCAGTTCTTC
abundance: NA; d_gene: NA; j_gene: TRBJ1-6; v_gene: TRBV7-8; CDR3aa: CASSLAGQGNSPLHF; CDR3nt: TGTGCCAGCAGCTTAGCGGGCCAGGGGAATTCACCCCTCCACTTT
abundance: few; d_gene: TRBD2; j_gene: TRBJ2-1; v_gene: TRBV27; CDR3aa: CASSSWTSGVEEQFF; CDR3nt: TGTGCCAGCAGTTCCTGGACTAGCGGGGTTGAGGAGCAGTTCTTC
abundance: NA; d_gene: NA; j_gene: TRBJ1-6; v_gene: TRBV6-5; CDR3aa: CASSYSTGLSSPLHF; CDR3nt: TGTGCCAGCAGTTACTCTACGGGGTTAAGCTCACCCCTCCACTTT
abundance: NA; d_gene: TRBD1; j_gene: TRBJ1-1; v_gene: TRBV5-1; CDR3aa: CASSSTGDPEAFF; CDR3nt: TGCGCCAGCAGCTCAACAGGGGACCCTGAAGCTTTCTTT
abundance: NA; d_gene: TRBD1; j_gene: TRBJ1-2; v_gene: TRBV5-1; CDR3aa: CASSLGQGVYGYTF; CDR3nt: TGCGCCAGCAGCTTGGGACAGGGGGTCTATGGCTACACCTTC
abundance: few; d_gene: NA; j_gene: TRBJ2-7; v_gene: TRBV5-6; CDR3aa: CASSLGENYEQYF; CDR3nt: TGTGCCAGCAGCTTGGGAGAGAATTACGAGCAGTACTTC
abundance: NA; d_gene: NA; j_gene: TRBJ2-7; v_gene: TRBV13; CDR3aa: CASSRAVHEQYF; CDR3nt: TGTGCCAGCAGCCGGGCGGTCCACGAGCAGTACTTC
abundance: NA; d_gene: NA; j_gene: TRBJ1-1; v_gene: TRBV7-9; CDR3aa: CASSTPGHFTEAFF; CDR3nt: TGTGCCAGCAGCACCCCAGGGCATTTCACTGAAGCTTTCTTT
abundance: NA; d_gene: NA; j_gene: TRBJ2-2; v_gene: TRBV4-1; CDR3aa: CASSRDTGELFF; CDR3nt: TGCGCCAGCAGCCGAGACACCGGGGAGCTGTTTTTT
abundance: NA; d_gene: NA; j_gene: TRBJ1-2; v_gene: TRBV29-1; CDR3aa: CSVEIGDYGYTF; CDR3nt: TGCAGCGTTGAGATAGGGGACTATGGCTACACCTTC
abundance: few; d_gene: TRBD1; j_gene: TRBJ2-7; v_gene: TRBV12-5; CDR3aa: CASGSGTGGDEQYF; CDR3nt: TGTGCTAGTGGTTCCGGGACAGGGGGCGACGAGCAGTACTTC
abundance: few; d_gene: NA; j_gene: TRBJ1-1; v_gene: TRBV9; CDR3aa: CASGGNTEAFF; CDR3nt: TGTGCCAGCGGGGGGAACACTGAAGCTTTCTTT
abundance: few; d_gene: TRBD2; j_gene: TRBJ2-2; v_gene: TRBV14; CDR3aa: CASSQGTSSHYNTGELFF; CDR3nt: TGTGCCAGCAGCCAAGGGACTAGCTCCCATTATAACACCGGGGAGCTGTTTTTT
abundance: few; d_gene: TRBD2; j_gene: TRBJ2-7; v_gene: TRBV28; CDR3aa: CASRERGDFYEQYF; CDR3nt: TGTGCCAGCAGGGAGCGGGGGGATTTTTACGAGCAGTACTTC
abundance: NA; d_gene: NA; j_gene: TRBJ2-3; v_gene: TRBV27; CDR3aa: CASSLMNTDTQYF; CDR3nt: TGTGCCAGCAGTCTTATGAACACAGATACGCAGTATTTT
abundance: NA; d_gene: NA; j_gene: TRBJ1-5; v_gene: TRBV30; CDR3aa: CAWGSSNQPQHF; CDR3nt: TGTGCCTGGGGGAGCAGCAATCAGCCCCAGCATTTT
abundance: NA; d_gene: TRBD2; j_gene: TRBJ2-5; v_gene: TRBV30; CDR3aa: CAWSSGLAQQETQYF; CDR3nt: TGTGCCTGGAGTTCAGGACTAGCACAACAAGAGACCCAGTACTTC
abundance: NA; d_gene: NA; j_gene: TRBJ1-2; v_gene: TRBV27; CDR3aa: CASSPKQGYYGYTF; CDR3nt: TGTGCCAGCAGTCCAAAACAGGGATACTATGGCTACACCTTC
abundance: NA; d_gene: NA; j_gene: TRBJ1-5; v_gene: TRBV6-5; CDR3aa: CASSTRQNPNQPQHF; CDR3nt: TGTGCCAGCAGTACACGACAGAATCCGAATCAGCCCCAGCATTTT
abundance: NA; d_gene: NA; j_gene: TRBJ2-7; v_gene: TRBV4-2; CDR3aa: CASSLQGYEQYF; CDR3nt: TGTGCCAGCAGCCTACAGGGCTACGAGCAGTACTTC
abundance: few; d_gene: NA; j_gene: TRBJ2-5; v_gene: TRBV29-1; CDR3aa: CSVVVPGGGGIQETQYF; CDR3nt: TGCAGCGTTGTTGTGCCCGGGGGAGGGGGGATACAAGAGACCCAGTACTTC
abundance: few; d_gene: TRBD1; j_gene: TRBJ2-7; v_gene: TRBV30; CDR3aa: CASRDRVNEQYF; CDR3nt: TGTGCCTCAAGGGACAGGGTGAACGAGCAGTACTTC
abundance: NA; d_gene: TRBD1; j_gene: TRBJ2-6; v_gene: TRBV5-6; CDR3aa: CASSFPGTEDSGANVLTF; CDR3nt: TGTGCCAGCAGCTTTCCCGGGACAGAGGACTCTGGGGCCAACGTCCTGACTTTC
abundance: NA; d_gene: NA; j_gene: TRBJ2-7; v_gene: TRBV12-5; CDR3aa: CASGLVLDEQYF; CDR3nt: TGTGCTAGTGGTTTGGTACTCGACGAGCAGTACTTC
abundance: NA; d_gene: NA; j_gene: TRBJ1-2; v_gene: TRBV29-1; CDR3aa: CSVEDLWTESYGYTF; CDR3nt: TGCAGCGTTGAAGATCTTTGGACAGAGAGCTATGGCTACACCTTC
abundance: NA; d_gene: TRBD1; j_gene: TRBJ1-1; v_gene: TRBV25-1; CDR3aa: CASSGQGRTEAFF; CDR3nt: TGTGCCAGCTCGGGACAGGGGCGAACTGAAGCTTTCTTT
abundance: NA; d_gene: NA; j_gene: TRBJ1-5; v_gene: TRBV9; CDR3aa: CASSPGVMENQPQHF; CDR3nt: TGTGCCAGCAGCCCCGGGGTAATGGAGAATCAGCCCCAGCATTTT
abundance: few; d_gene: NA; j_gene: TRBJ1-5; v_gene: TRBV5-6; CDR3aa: CASAPGQGLLQPQHF; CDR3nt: TGTGCCAGCGCGCCTGGCCAGGGTCTTCTACAGCCCCAGCATTTT
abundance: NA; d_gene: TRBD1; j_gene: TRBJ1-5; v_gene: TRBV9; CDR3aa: CASSAQGYSNQPQHF; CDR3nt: TGTGCCAGCAGCGCACAGGGGTATAGCAATCAGCCCCAGCATTTT
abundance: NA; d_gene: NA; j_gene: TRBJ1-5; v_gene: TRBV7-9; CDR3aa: CASALGGGGVNQPQHF; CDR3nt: TGTGCCAGCGCCCTGGGCGGCGGAGGGGTCAATCAGCCCCAGCATTTT
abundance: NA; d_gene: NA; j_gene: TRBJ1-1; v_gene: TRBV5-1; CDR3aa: CASSLAGTGGTEAFF; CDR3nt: TGCGCCAGCAGCTTGGCCGGGACTGGGGGAACTGAAGCTTTCTTT
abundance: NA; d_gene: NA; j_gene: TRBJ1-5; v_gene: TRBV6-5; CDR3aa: CASTQSLNQPQHF; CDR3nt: TGTGCCAGCACCCAATCTCTGAACCAGCCCCAGCATTTT
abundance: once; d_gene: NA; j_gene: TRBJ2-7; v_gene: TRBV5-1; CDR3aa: CASSFDRTYEQYF; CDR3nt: TGCGCCAGCAGCTTTGACAGGACCTACGAGCAGTACTTC
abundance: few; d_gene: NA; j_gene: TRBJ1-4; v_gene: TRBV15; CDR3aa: CATSRGAATNEKLFF; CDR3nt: TGTGCCACCAGCAGAGGGGCAGCAACTAATGAAAAACTGTTTTTT
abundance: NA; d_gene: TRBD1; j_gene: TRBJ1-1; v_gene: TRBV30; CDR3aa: CAWSVGGGSEAFF; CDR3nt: TGTGCCTGGAGTGTAGGGGGCGGCTCTGAAGCTTTCTTT